The 22 T cell receptor beta chains reported below all come from one sample, sequenced in a study of blood T cells in healthy people across ages. For the second PCR, which ran for about 7 to 11 cycles, a sample-barcoded 5' primer and a J-beta primer mix were used. Each CDR3 protein gets one entry after TCRdb re-called the 5' RACE reads with MiXCR. This sample yields hundreds of thousands of distinct CDR3 sequences, of which around 31% are seen a single time; more than 15% belongs to the top ten. The sample consisted of blood. The receptors come from a woman older than 75 in good health.

The gene calls are TRBV18 and TRBJ2-7; 9 bases align to TRBD1. Germline loops: CDR1 KGHSH, CDR2 LQKENI. CDR3 length: 16 amino acids. V lost 1 base, J lost 6 bases, and 10 bases stayed unmatched. CDR3 protein: CASSPRPGTGRGEQYF. The CDR3 nucleotides are TGTGCCAGCTCACCACGTCCCGGGACAGGGAGAGGCGAGCAGTACTTC.

As to this clonotype: At one boundary the junction diverges from the germline segment, which might be a read error. The V call is TRBV6-2 or TRBV6-3, the J call TRBJ2-1; D not resolved. CDR3 length: 17 residues. Germline V CDR1 and CDR2: MNHEY, SVGEGT. This CDR3 reads CANSTLDMAYSYNEQFF. The CDR3 DNA follows: TGTGCCAACAGTACATTAGACATGGCCTACTCCTACAATGAGCAGTTCTTC.

Points on this clonotype: In this CDR3 the conserved last residue, phenylalanine or tryptophan, is missing, so a read error is likely. The chain employs TRBV5-1 and TRBJ2-1; D tentatively reads TRBD1 or TRBD2 (5 bases each). The germline V and J ends were trimmed by 7 bases and 6 bases, with 11 bases remaining between them. CDR1 SGHRS and CDR2 YFSETQ come from the germline V gene. CDR3 length equals 12 residues. This CDR3 reads CASHKGSNEQFK. The DNA for the CDR3 is TGCGCCAGCCACAAGGGGAGCAATGAGCAGTTCAAA.

The table lists this clonotype with many counts. The chain couples TRBV29-1 to TRBJ2-3, with TRBD1 matching over 7 bases. The length of the CDR3 is 13 residues. CDR1 SQVTM and CDR2 ANQGSEA come from the germline V gene. V gave up 4 bases and J gave up 6 bases; unmatched junction bases: 7. CDR3 nucleotides: TGCAGCGTTGCGACAGGGCCCCAGGATACGCAGTATTTT. It translates to CSVATGPQDTQYF.

This clonotype was seen repeatedly, ten times or more. The chain recombines TRBV30 with TRBJ2-3; D ambiguous. V lost 0 bases and J 2 bases, leaving 15 bases between the germline ends. This CDR3 contains 16 residues. CDR1 and CDR2 (germline): GTSNPN, SVGIG (reference sequence). The CDR3 region is CAWSVRSGTFTDTQYF. In DNA, the CDR3 is TGTGCCTGGAGTGTAAGATCGGGCACATTCACAGATACGCAGTATTTT.

In nucleotides, the CDR3 is TGTGCCAGGACTAGCGGGGGGGCCACCAACGAGCAGTACTTC. It encodes CARTSGGATNEQYF. V usage is TRBV7-2 and J usage is TRBJ2-5; 14 nucleotides agree with TRBD2. The J call is doubtful: the DNA matches TRBJ2-7 better. This CDR3 spans 14 amino acids. Per the germline V gene, CDR1 is SGHTA and CDR2 is FQGNSA.

V usage is TRBV6-5 and J usage is TRBJ2-7; D gene ambiguous. The CDR3 totals 14 residues. V lost 5 bases and J lost 2, with 13 bases in between. Looked up from germline, CDR1 is MNHEY and CDR2 is SVGAGI. The CDR3 reads CASSAVHPPYEQYF. The CDR3 bases are TGTGCCAGCAGTGCCGTTCACCCTCCCTACGAGCAGTACTTC.

This clonotype was found many times. The chain has TRBV7-8 and TRBJ1-1; no clear D. Germline V gives CDR1 SGHVS, CDR2 FQNEAQ. Trimming left V 0 bases short and J 3 bases short, with 8 bases between. CDR3 length: 14 amino acids. The CDR3 DNA is TGTGCCAGCAGCTTAGCGACCGGATACACTGAAGCTTTCTTT. This gives the protein CASSLATGYTEAFF.

In this sample, this clonotype turned up many times. The rearrangement joins TRBV30 to TRBJ2-3; 9 bases line up with TRBD1. Germline trimming cut 1 base from V and 3 bases from J; bases unmatched to any gene: 5. The CDR3 runs 15 residues. Looked up from germline, CDR1 is GTSNPN and CDR2 is SVGIG (reference sequence). CDR3 coding DNA: TGTGCCTGGAGTGAGGGGACAGGGAAGACAGATACGCAGTATTTT. It translates to CAWSEGTGKTDTQYF.

This clonotype came up many times. The chain combines TRBV27 with TRBJ2-7, with D perhaps assigned TRBD1 or TRBD2 (5 bases each). Germline-derived CDR1 and CDR2 are MNHEY and SMNVEV (reference sequence). The V gene lost 5 bases and the J gene lost 2 bases, with 13 bases spanning the gap. The CDR3 contains 14 residues. CDR3 bases: TGTGCCAGCAGTCCTAGGATGGGGGCCTACGAGCAGTACTTC. It specifies CASSPRMGAYEQYF.

This chain connects TRBV12-3 or TRBV12-4 to TRBJ2-2, with unresolved D. There are 15 residues in the CDR3. V lost 3 bases and J lost 5, with 13 bases in between. As DNA, the CDR3 is TGTGCCAGCAGTTTTGGGGTGGGTCCGACCGGGGAGCTGTTTTTT. It translates to CASSFGVGPTGELFF.

This clonotype has a count of ten or more. This rearrangement joins TRBV7-2 to TRBJ2-7; D assignment may be TRBD1 or TRBD2 (5 bases each). Germline V CDR1 and CDR2: SGHTA, FQGNSA. Trimming pared 5 bases from V and 3 bases from J, leaving 17 bases between. This CDR3 spans 15 amino acids. The CDR3: CASSPPLTGLYEQYF. The CDR3 region has the DNA TGTGCCAGCAGCCCCCCCTTAACGGGGCTCTACGAGCAGTACTTC.

This clonotype was recorded many times. This chain connects TRBV18 to TRBJ2-5; possibly TRBD1 for D (6 bases). The CDR3 runs 15 residues. Germline V CDR1 and CDR2: KGHSH, LQKENI. The V end was cut by 0 bases, the J end by 2 bases, with 10 bases between. CDR3 bases: TGTGCCAGCTCACCACCCCTGACAGGACAAGAGACCCAGTACTTC. Its protein product is CASSPPLTGQETQYF.

This clonotype was detected ten times or more. The chain joins TRBV7-2 to TRBJ2-3; D unresolved. Per the germline V gene, CDR1 is SGHTA and CDR2 is FQGNSA. V dropped 5 bases and J dropped 1 base, with 13 bases sitting between them. This CDR3 region has 15 residues. The CDR3 DNA sequence: TGTGCCAGCAGCGCATCGGGTTCCCGCACAGATACGCAGTATTTT. Translation gives CASSASGSRTDTQYF. The whole variable domain, remainder taken from reference TRBV7-2 and TRBJ2-3, is GAGVSQSPSNKVTEKGKDVELRCDPISGHTALYWYRQSLGQGLEFLIYFQGNSAPDKSGLPSDRFSAERTGGSVSTLTIQRTQQEDSAVYLCASSASGSRTDTQYFGPGTRLTVL.

The V and J genes are TRBV7-9 and TRBJ2-7, with D perhaps TRBD1 (6 bases). V was cut by 5 bases and J by 1 base, with 12 bases left in between. Germline CDR1 and CDR2: SEHNR and FQNEAQ (reference sequence). The CDR3 sequence is 14 residues long. Here the CDR3 reads CASSLPTGSYEQYF. The DNA for the CDR3 is TGTGCCAGCAGCCTACCCACAGGGTCCTACGAGCAGTACTTC. The full variable domain, its missing parts supplied by reference TRBV7-9 and TRBJ2-7, is DTGVSQNPRHKITKRGQNVTFRCDPISEHNRLYWYRQTLGQGPEFLTYFQNEAQLEKSRLLSDRFSAERPKGSFSTLEIQRTEQGDSAMYLCASSLPTGSYEQYFGPGTRLTVT.

In regard to this clonotype: A much bigger clone sits one base away, suggesting this may be a read error. The rearrangement links TRBV6-1 to TRBJ2-3; the match to TRBD2 covers 8 bases. Germline assignment: CDR1 MNHNS and CDR2 SASEGT. The J segment lost 6 bases and the V segment lost 6 bases, leaving 5 bases of the junction unmatched. The CDR3 has 13 amino acids. CDR3 sequence (DNA): TGTGCCAGCAGGGAACTAGCGGAGGATACGCAGTATTTT. Translated: CASRELAEDTQYF.

This clonotype has a count of ten or more. The chain carries TRBV12-3 or TRBV12-4 and TRBJ2-1; no reliable D call. This CDR3 region has 13 residues. Trimming shortened V by 3 bases and J by 5 bases, and 8 bases separated the two germline ends. As DNA, the CDR3 is TGTGCCAGCAGTTTGGAACCACACAATGAGCAGTTCTTC. Protein sequence: CASSLEPHNEQFF.

Ten or more counts support this clonotype. This sequence joins TRBV4-1 and TRBJ2-3; the D gene is possibly TRBD2 (5 bases). Trimming took 0 bases from V and 0 from J, leaving 16 bases between them. CDR1 and CDR2 from the germline V gene are MGHRA and YSYEKL. This CDR3 spans 18 amino acids. In DNA, the CDR3 is TGCGCCAGCAGCCAAGATCTTTTGGGCGGGTCTAGCACAGATACGCAGTATTTT. It is translated as CASSQDLLGGSSTDTQYF.

The V call is TRBV7-8, the J call TRBJ2-3; TRBD2 matches at 11 bases. The germline V gene has CDR1 SGHVS and CDR2 FQNEAQ. The CDR3 consists of 17 residues. The J segment lost 4 bases and the V segment lost 5 bases, leaving 11 bases of the junction unmatched. The DNA of the CDR3 is TGTGCCAGCAGCGGGAGTCTAGCGGGGGGAGGGTCAGATACGCAGTATTTT. It codes for CASSGSLAGGGSDTQYF.

Many counts were recorded for this clonotype. This chain connects TRBV12-3 or TRBV12-4 to TRBJ2-1; 12 positions match TRBD2. The CDR3 consists of 15 residues. Losses at the gene ends were 5 bases for V and 5 bases for J; bases not matched to a gene: 4. The CDR3 DNA sequence: TGTGCCAGCAGTCTACTAGCGGGGGGCCACAATGAGCAGTTCTTC. Its translation: CASSLLAGGHNEQFF.

To note about this clonotype: This may stem from a read error, because a much larger clone lies one nucleotide away. The chain employs TRBV5-1 and TRBJ2-3; 12 positions match TRBD2. In germline, CDR1 is SGHRS, CDR2 YFSETQ. The CDR3 is 14 amino acids. Trimming removed 10 bases from V and 5 bases from J; junction bases left unmatched: 8. CDR3 loop: CASMTSGGRDTQYF. CDR3 coding DNA: TGCGCCTCCATGACTAGCGGGGGTAGAGATACGCAGTATTTT.

This chain joins TRBV5-1 and TRBJ1-1; no definite D call. Trimming removed 6 bases at V and 6 bases at J, with 9 bases between. Germline values: CDR1 SGHRS, CDR2 YFSETQ. This CDR3 comprises 11 residues. CDR3 in DNA: TGCGCCAGCAACTTCGGGGCTGAAGCTTTCTTT. Residues: CASNFGAEAFF. Supplemented by reference TRBV5-1 and TRBJ1-1, the full variable domain reads KAGVTQTPRYLIKTRGQQVTLSCSPISGHRSVSWYQQTPGQGLQFLFEYFSETQRNKGNFPGRFSGRQFSNSRSEMNVSTLELGDSALYLCASNFGAEAFFGQGTRLTVV.